A single sample gave rise to the 11 T cell receptor beta chains below, sequenced in a study of cytomegalovirus exposure and HLA in healthy donors (dated by TCRdb to the late 2010s). The library was obtained by the immunoSEQ multiplex PCR assay. For the multiplex PCR, a mixture combining 60 forward primers for TCR Vbeta segments and 13 reverse primers for TCR Jbeta segments was used. The table was pulled from immuneACCESS by TCRdb, which kept in-frame rearrangements only. Such tables lose some clones; where checked, under half of the loss comes from unresolved V genes, and the rest has no known cause. Within this sample are 200,000 or so clones, with 60% to 80% of them counted one time only. Of the sample, around 1.8% is held by the ten largest clones. Sample: PBMCs. These receptor sequences come from a man younger than 35 in good health and CMV-seronegative.

The J gene is TRBJ2-3, the V gene TRBV2, with D possibly TRBD2 on 6 matching bases. The germline V gene encodes CDR1 SNHLY and CDR2 FYNNEI. V shed 4 bases and J shed 1 base, with 15 bases lying between them. The CDR3 is 16 residues long. CDR3 loop: CASSADQGGGTDTQYF. CDR3 nucleotide sequence: TGTGCCAGCAGTGCAGATCAGGGCGGGGGCACAGATACGCAGTATTTT.

This clone was counted only a few times. The V call is TRBV7-9, the J call TRBJ2-3; the match to TRBD1 covers 11 bases. V shed 5 bases and J 4 bases; nucleotides not matched to a gene: 11. CDR3 length: 17 amino acids. Germline assignment: CDR1 SEHNR and CDR2 FQNEAQ (reference sequence). CDR3 residues: CASSATGQGVPSDTQYF. The CDR3 DNA reads as TGTGCCAGCAGCGCTACGGGACAGGGGGTGCCATCAGATACGCAGTATTTT.

The rearrangement joins TRBV5-1 to TRBJ2-2; 9 bases map to TRBD1. This CDR3 has 14 amino acids. Germline CDR1 and CDR2: SGHRS and YFSETQ. With 4 bases clipped from V and 7 bases from J, the junction kept 5 bases outside the gene matches. Here the CDR3 reads CASSLGQGGGELFF. The CDR3 DNA is TGCGCCAGCAGCCTGGGACAGGGTGGCGGGGAGCTGTTTTTT.

The chain is built from TRBV19 and TRBJ2-7, with 9 bases lining up with TRBD2. CDR3 size: 17 residues. Germline assignment: CDR1 LNHDA and CDR2 SQIVND (reference sequence). The V and J ends lost 6 bases and 6 bases, in that order; junction bases with no gene match: 18. CDR3 DNA sequence: TGTGCCAGTAGCAACCCCGGGGCTAGCGGGACCACCCGCGAGCAGTACTTC. It codes for CASSNPGASGTTREQYF.

V and J are TRBV5-1 and TRBJ1-2, with D unresolved. The V gene's germline CDR1 is SGHRS and CDR2 YFSETQ. The CDR3 is made up of 14 amino acids. The V end lost 0 bases, the J end lost 2 bases, and 8 bases lay between the germline ends. The CDR3 protein is CASSLDTENYGYTF. The CDR3 coding sequence is TGCGCCAGCAGCTTGGATACCGAGAACTATGGCTACACCTTC.

J is TRBJ1-5 and V is TRBV21-1. TRBV21-1 is a listed pseudogene. This CDR3 has 15 amino acids. CDR3 nucleotides: TGTGCCGCCCCGGGCGGGTTTTGGAGCAATCAGCCCCAGCATTTT. This encodes CAAPGGFWSNQPQHF.

The chain couples TRBV9 to TRBJ2-7, with TRBD1 matching over 10 bases. Germline lookup yields CDR1 SGDLS and CDR2 YYNGEE. V gave up 4 bases and J gave up 3 bases; unmatched junction bases: 1. This CDR3 spans 13 amino acids. CDR3 residues: CASSRTGGYEQYF. CDR3 DNA: TGTGCCAGCAGCCGGACAGGGGGCTACGAGCAGTACTTC.

The rearrangement uses TRBV7-2 and TRBJ2-1; the D gene is possibly TRBD1 (8 bases). The ends were cut back, 8 bases at V and 9 bases at J, with 17 bases in the middle. This CDR3 has 13 amino acids. Germline assignment: CDR1 SGHTA and CDR2 FQGNSA. The CDR3 loop is CASLEDREGEQFF. The CDR3 bases are TGTGCCAGCCTAGAGGACAGGGAGGGTGAGCAGTTCTTC. The full variable domain, completed using reference TRBV7-2 and TRBJ2-1, is GAGVSQSPSNKVTEKGKDVELRCDPISGHTALYWYRQSLGQGLEFLIYFQGNSAPDKSGLPSDRFSAERTGGSVSTLTIQRTQQEDSAVYLCASLEDREGEQFFGPGTRLTVL.

The J gene is TRBJ2-5, the V gene TRBV29-1, with 8 bases lining up with TRBD1. With V trimmed by 7 bases and J by 4 bases, 8 bases remained unmatched. The CDR3 has 13 residues. CDR1 is SQVTM, CDR2 ANQGSEA, per germline. The CDR3 spells CSADRGAGETQYF. As DNA, the CDR3 is TGCAGCGCTGACAGGGGCGCGGGAGAGACCCAGTACTTC.

The genes are TRBV11-3 and TRBJ2-4, with 13 nucleotides matching TRBD2. Germline V gene data show CDR1 as SGHNT and CDR2 as YENEEA. J was trimmed by 11 bases and V by 0 bases; bases with no gene match: 10. CDR3 length: 17 amino acids. CDR3 protein: CASSLDLRLAGGSFQYF. CDR3 sequence (DNA): TGTGCCAGCAGCTTAGATCTGAGACTAGCGGGGGGTTCATTTCAGTACTTC.

The V gene is TRBV2, the J gene TRBJ2-1; 7 nucleotides agree with TRBD2. The CDR3 is made up of 13 amino acids. The V and J ends lost 8 bases and 9 bases, in that order; junction bases with no gene match: 10. Per the germline V gene, CDR1 is SNHLY and CDR2 is FYNNEI. The DNA for the CDR3 is TGTGCCAGCTCGGCGGGAGTTTTTAGTGAGCAGTTCTTC. This encodes CASSAGVFSEQFF.